This T cell receptor beta chain was identified in a study of T cell responses to AZD1222 COVID-19 vaccine. Sequenced by immunoSEQ multiplex PCR; TCRdb stores in-frame clones only, minus some. The sample yields around 140,000 clones, 80% to 95% seen once. The study, taken as a whole, reports: Repertoire samples came only from after the peak T cell response.

Of note for this clone: What it binds is unknown.

Trimming removed 2 bases at V and 9 bases at J, with 16 bases between. CDR1 MDHEN and CDR2 SYDVKM come from the germline V gene. The CDR3 length is 14 residues. Specimen: peripheral blood, collected 28 days after the second AZD1222 dose. This chain joins TRBV28 and TRBJ1-2, with a tentative D call TRBD1 (5 bases). This TCR came from an adult who received the AZD1222 COVID-19 vaccine. The chain's CDR3 is CASSLPGRGNRYTF. CDR3 in DNA: TGTGCCAGCAGTTTACCGGGGAGGGGAAACCGCTACACCTTC.